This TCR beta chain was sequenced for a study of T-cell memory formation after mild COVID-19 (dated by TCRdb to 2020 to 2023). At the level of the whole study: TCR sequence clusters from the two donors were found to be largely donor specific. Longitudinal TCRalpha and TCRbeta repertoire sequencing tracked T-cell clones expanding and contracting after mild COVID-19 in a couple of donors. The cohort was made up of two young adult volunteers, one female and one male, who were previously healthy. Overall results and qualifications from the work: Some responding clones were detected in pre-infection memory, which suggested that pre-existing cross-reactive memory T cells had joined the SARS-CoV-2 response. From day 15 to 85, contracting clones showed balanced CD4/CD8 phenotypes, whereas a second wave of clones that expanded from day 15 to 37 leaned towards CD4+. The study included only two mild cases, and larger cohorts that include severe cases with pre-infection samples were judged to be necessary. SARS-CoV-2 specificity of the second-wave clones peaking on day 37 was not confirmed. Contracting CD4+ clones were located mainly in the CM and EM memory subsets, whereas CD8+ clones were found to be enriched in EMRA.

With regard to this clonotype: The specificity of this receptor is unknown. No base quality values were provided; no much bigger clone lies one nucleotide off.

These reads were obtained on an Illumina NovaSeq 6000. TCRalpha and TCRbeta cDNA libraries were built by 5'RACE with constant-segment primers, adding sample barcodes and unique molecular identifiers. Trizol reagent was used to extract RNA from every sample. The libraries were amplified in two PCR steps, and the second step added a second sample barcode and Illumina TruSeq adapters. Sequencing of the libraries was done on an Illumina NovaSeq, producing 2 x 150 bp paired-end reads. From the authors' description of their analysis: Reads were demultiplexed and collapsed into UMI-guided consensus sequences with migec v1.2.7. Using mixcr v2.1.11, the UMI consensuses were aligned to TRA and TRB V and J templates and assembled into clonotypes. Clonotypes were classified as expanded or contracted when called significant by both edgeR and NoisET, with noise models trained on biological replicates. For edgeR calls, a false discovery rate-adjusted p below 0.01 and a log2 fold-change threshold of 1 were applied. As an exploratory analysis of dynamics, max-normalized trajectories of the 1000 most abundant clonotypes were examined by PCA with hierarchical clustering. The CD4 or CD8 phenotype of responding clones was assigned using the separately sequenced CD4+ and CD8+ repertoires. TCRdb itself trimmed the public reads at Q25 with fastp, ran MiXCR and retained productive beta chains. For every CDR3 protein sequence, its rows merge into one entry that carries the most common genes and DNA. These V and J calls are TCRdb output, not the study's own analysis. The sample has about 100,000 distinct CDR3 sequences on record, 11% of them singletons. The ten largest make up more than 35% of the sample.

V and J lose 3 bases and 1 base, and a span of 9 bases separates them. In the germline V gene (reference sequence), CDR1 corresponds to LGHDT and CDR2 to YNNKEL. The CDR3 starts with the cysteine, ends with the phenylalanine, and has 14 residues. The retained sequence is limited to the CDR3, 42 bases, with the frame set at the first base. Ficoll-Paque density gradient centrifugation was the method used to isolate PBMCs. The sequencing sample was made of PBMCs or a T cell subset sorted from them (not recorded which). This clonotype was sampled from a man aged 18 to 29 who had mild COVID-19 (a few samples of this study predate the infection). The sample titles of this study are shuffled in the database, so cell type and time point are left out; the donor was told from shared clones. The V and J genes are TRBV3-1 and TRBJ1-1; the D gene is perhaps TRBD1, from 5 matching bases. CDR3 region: CASSHLGGNTEAFF. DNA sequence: TGTGCCAGCAGCCACCTTGGGGGGAACACTGAAGCTTTCTTT.